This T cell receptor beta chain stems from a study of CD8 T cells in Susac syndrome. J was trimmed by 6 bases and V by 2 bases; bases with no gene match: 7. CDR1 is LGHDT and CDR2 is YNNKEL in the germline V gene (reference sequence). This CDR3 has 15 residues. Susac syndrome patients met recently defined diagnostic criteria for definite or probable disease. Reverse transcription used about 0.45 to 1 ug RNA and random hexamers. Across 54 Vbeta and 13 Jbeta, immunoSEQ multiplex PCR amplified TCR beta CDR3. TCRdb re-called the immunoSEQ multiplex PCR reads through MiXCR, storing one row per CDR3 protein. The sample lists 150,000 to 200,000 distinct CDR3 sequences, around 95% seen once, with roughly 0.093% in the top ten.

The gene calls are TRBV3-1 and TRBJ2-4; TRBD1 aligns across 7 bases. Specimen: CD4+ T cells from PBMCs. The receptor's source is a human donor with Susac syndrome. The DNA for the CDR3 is TGTGCCAGCAGCCAACCCAGGGGGTCTGGAAACATTCAGTACTTC. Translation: CASSQPRGSGNIQYF.